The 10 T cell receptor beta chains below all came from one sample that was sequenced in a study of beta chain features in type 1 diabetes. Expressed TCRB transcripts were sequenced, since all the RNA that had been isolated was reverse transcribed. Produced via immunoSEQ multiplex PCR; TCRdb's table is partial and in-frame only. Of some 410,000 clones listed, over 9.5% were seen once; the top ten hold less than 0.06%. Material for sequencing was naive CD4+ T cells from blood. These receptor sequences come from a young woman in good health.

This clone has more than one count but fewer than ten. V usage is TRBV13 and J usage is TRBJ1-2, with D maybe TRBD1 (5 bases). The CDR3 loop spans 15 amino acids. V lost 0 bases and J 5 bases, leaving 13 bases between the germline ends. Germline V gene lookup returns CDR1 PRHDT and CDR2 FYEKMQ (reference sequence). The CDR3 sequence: CASSLGPRVRYGYTF. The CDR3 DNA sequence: TGTGCCAGCAGCTTAGGCCCCAGGGTCCGATATGGCTACACCTTC.

The CDR3 bases are TGCGCCAGCAGCCTCGGGACAGCCAATGAGCAGTTCTTC. Residues: CASSLGTANEQFF. The gene calls are TRBV5-1 and TRBJ2-1; 7 bases map to TRBD1. Germline CDR1 is SGHRS and CDR2 is YFSETQ. Trimming cost V 4 bases and J 6 bases; bases outside gene matches: 4. The CDR3 contains 13 residues. The full variable domain, completed using reference TRBV5-1 and TRBJ2-1, is KAGVTQTPRYLIKTRGQQVTLSCSPISGHRSVSWYQQTPGQGLQFLFEYFSETQRNKGNFPGRFSGRQFSNSRSEMNVSTLELGDSALYLCASSLGTANEQFFGPGTRLTVL.

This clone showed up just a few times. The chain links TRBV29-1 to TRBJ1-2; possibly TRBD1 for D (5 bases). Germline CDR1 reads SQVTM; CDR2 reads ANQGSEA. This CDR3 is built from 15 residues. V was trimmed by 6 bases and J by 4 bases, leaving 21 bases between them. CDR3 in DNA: TGCAGCGTCGTGCTGGCGGGACCGGTTTTCTATGGCTACACCTTC. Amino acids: CSVVLAGPVFYGYTF.

The CDR3 DNA follows: TGTGCCACCAGCCGGGACAGGGTATACGAGCAGTACGTC. Amino acid sequence: CATSRDRVYEQYV. The J gene is TRBJ2-7, the V gene TRBV15; TRBD1 matches 9 bases. The CDR3 has 13 residues. The V gene's germline CDR1 is LNHNV and CDR2 YYDKDF (reference sequence). J gave up 4 bases and V 5 bases, and 3 bases lay outside the gene matches.

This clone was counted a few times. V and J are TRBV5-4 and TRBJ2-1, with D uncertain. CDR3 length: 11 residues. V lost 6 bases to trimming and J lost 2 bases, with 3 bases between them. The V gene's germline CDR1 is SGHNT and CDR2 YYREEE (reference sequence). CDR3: CASTAYNEQFF. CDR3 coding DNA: TGTGCCAGCACGGCCTACAATGAGCAGTTCTTC.

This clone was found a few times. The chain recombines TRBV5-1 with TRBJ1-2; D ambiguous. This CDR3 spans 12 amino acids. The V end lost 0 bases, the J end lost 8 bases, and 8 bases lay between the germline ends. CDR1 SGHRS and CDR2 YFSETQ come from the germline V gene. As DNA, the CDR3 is TGCGCCAGCAGCTTGGCCCGTTCCGGCTACACCTTC. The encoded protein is CASSLARSGYTF.

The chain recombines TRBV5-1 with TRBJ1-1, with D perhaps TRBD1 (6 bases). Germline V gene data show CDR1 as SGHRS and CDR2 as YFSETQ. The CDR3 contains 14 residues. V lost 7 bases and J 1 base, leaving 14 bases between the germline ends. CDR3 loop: CASADSPANTEAFF. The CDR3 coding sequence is TGCGCCAGCGCGGACAGTCCTGCGAACACTGAAGCTTTCTTT.

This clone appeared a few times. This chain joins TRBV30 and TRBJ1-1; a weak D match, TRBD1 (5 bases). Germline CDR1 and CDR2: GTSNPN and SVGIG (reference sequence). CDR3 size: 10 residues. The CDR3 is CGGRHIGAFF. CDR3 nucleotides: TGTGGGGGCAGACACATCGGAGCTTTCTTT.

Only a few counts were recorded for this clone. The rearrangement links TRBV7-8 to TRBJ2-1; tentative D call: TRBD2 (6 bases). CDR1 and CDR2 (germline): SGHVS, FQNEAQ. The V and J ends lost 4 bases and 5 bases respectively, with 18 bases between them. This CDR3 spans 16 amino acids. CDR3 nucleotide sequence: TGTGCCAGCAGCTCCCCCAGGAGGGTTTCTAACAATGAGCAGTTCTTC. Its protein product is CASSSPRRVSNNEQFF.

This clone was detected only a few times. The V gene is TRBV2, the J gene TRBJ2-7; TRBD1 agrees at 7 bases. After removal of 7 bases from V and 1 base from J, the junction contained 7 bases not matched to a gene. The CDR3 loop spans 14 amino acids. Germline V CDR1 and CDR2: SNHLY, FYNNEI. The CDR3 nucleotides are TGTGCCAGCAAGGGGGCTTTGTTGTCCTACGAGCAGTACTTC. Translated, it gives CASKGALLSYEQYF.